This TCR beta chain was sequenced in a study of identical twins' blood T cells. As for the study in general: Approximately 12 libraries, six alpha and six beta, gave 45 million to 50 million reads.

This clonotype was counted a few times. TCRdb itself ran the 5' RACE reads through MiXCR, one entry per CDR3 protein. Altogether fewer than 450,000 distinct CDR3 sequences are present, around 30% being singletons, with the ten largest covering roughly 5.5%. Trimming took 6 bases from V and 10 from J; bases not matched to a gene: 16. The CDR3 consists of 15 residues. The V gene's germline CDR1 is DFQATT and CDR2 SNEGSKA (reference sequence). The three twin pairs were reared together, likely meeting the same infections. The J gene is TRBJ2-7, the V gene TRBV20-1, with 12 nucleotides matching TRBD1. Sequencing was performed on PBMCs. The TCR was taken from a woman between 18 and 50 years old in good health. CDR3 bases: TGCAGTGCCCCGGCTACGGGACAGGGGGCGAGTCAACAGTACTTC. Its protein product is CSAPATGQGASQQYF.